The source of this T cell receptor beta chain is a study of CD8 T cells in Susac syndrome. Negative isolation was applied to CD8+ and CD4+ T cells, and FACS enrichment was applied to TEMRA cells. Trimming stripped 1 base from V and 0 bases from J, with 9 bases between. The CDR3 has 15 amino acids. Germline V gene data show CDR1 as SEHNR and CDR2 as FQNEAQ (reference sequence). With random hexamers, 0.5 to 1 ug RNA was reverse transcribed. TCRdb reprocessed the immunoSEQ multiplex PCR reads with MiXCR, giving one entry per CDR3 protein. Among 150,000 to 200,000 distinct CDR3 sequences listed, 91% were seen once.

The TCR was taken from a human donor with Susac syndrome. The chain employs TRBV7-9 and TRBJ2-5, with D maybe TRBD2 (5 bases). The sequenced material came from CD4+ T cells from PBMCs. The CDR3 here is CASSLGTGYQETQYF. DNA for the CDR3: TGTGCCAGCAGCTTAGGGACGGGATACCAAGAGACCCAGTACTTC.